One sample yielded the 26 T cell receptor beta chains listed below, sequenced in a study of a mutant IDH1 vaccine in newly diagnosed glioma. Using immunoSEQ multiplex PCR, the repertoire was profiled, and TCRdb retains in-frame clones only, with some absent. The profile shows some 40,000 clones, about 80% of them singletons. No antigen has been identified for these receptors. Specified time point: week 11, during vaccination. Vaccine doses each comprised 300 ug of mutant IDH1 20-mer peptide, with topical imiquimod. The sequencing used peripheral blood mononuclear cells (PBMCs), collected from a glioma patient whose treatment included an IDH1 peptide vaccine. The receptor source for this set is a woman aged 25 to 39 with glioma. Some clones in this sample may be carry-over from other donors' samples.

The rearrangement joins TRBV11-3 to TRBJ1-2; TRBD1 is a possible D gene (5 bases). Germline values: CDR1 SGHNT, CDR2 YENEEA. This CDR3 is 13 amino acids long. V shed 1 base and J shed 8 bases, with 11 bases lying between them. CDR3 sequence: CASSLAPGLGYTF. The CDR3 nucleotides read TGTGCCAGCAGCTTAGCCCCAGGGCTCGGCTACACCTTC.

The genes are TRBV10-3 and TRBJ2-2, with unresolved D. The germline V gene has CDR1 ENHRY and CDR2 SYGVKD. The V end was cut by 0 bases, the J end by 0 bases, with 8 bases between. CDR3 size: 16 residues. The CDR3 protein is CAISESGTSNTGELFF. The CDR3 DNA is TGTGCCATCAGTGAGTCGGGCACTTCGAACACCGGGGAGCTGTTTTTT.

The CDR3 reads CASSDMGQAEHF. The CDR3, as DNA: TGTGCCAGCAGTGACATGGGACAGGCTGAACATTTT. The chain recombines TRBV6-5 with TRBJ1-5; 8 bases line up with TRBD1. Trimming at V came to 5 bases and at J to 16 bases, leaving 10 bases not matched to a gene. Germline V gene lookup returns CDR1 MNHEY and CDR2 SVGAGI. This CDR3 comprises 12 residues.

This clone turned up a few times. The chain links TRBV20-1 to TRBJ1-2; no definite D call. Germline CDR1 is DFQATT and CDR2 is SNEGSKA (reference sequence). This CDR3 is 11 amino acids long. V was cut by 4 bases and J by 4 bases, with 7 bases left in between. The CDR3 here is CSATGSYGYTF. In DNA form, the CDR3 reads TGCAGTGCTACCGGGAGCTATGGCTACACCTTC.

V and J are TRBV5-4 and TRBJ2-2; D gene unclear. Trimming pared 5 bases from V and 1 base from J, leaving 12 bases between. Germline-derived CDR1 and CDR2 are SGHNT and YYREEE (reference sequence). The CDR3 has 15 residues. CDR3 DNA sequence: TGTGCCAGCAGTCCGGCAGGAAAGAACACCGGGGAGCTGTTTTTT. Translating it yields CASSPAGKNTGELFF.

J is TRBJ2-2 and V is TRBV2, with unresolved D. From germline, CDR1 is SNHLY and CDR2 FYNNEI. The germline V and J ends were trimmed by 6 bases and 3 bases, with 5 bases remaining between them. The CDR3 extends over 12 amino acids. The CDR3, as DNA: TGTGCCAGCAGGGCAGACACCGGGGAGCTGTTTTTT. This translates into CASRADTGELFF.

The V and J genes are TRBV28 and TRBJ1-2; D not certain. The CDR3 is 13 residues long. Trimming shortened V by 5 bases and J by 2 bases, and 9 bases separated the two germline ends. Germline assignment: CDR1 MDHEN and CDR2 SYDVKM. As DNA, the CDR3 is TGTGCCAGCAGTCCCCGTCCCAACTATGGCTACACCTTC. Translated, it gives CASSPRPNYGYTF.

This rearrangement joins TRBV5-4 to TRBJ1-4; TRBD1 might be the D (6 bases). Looked up from germline, CDR1 is SGHNT and CDR2 is YYREEE (reference sequence). The CDR3 runs to 15 residues. V lost 0 bases to trimming and J lost 6 bases, with 12 bases between them. The DNA of the CDR3 is TGTGCCAGCAGCTTGGCCGGGGGCGGTTATGAAAAACTGTTTTTT. It specifies CASSLAGGGYEKLFF.

The rearrangement links TRBV6-6 to TRBJ2-5; TRBD2 is a possible D gene (5 bases). V was clipped by 3 bases and J by 5 bases, with 13 bases between them. Germline V CDR1 and CDR2: MNHNY, SVGAGI (reference sequence). This CDR3 has 14 residues. For the CDR3, the DNA is TGTGCCAGCAGTTATCCCGCTAGCTTGGAGACCCAGTACTTC. This gives the protein CASSYPASLETQYF.

V and J are TRBV7-2 and TRBJ2-3; possibly TRBD2 for D (5 bases). V gave up 1 base and J gave up 5 bases, with 13 bases separating them. The CDR3 is 15 amino acids. Germline-derived CDR1 and CDR2 are SGHTA and FQGNSA. CDR3 residues: CASSLVWASQDTQYF. DNA for the CDR3: TGTGCCAGCAGCTTAGTGTGGGCTAGCCAAGATACGCAGTATTTT. Using reference TRBV7-2 and TRBJ2-3 for the parts outside the CDR3, the full variable domain is GAGVSQSPSNKVTEKGKDVELRCDPISGHTALYWYRQSLGQGLEFLIYFQGNSAPDKSGLPSDRFSAERTGGSVSTLTIQRTQQEDSAVYLCASSLVWASQDTQYFGPGTRLTVL.

The V call is TRBV9, the J call TRBJ2-1; TRBD2 matches at 13 bases. The germline CDR1 and CDR2 sequences are SGDLS and YYNGEE. The V segment lost 6 bases and the J segment 3 bases; nucleotides outside the gene matches: 6. There are 16 residues in the CDR3. The DNA of the CDR3 is TGTGCCAGCACTCCAGGGACTAGCGGGGACTACAATGAGCAGTTCTTC. Protein product: CASTPGTSGDYNEQFF.

As concerns this clone: One end of the junction varies from germline; a read error may be responsible. The genes are TRBV7-7 and TRBJ2-5; TRBD2 aligns across 11 bases. From germline, CDR1 is SSHAT and CDR2 FNYEAQ (reference sequence). This CDR3 has 15 amino acids. CDR3 region: CASSRGLAVQETQYF. CDR3 sequence (DNA): TGTGCTAGCAGCCGGGGACTAGCGGTTCAAGAGACCCAGTACTTC.

The J gene is TRBJ2-2, the V gene TRBV7-8; 7 positions match TRBD1. Trimming took 7 bases from V and 1 from J; bases not matched to a gene: 3. The germline V gene has CDR1 SGHVS and CDR2 FQNEAQ. The CDR3 totals 14 residues. The CDR3 DNA reads TGTGCCAGCACCGGGACAGTGAACACCGGGGAGCTGTTTTTT. This encodes CASTGTVNTGELFF.

V usage is TRBV7-6 and J usage is TRBJ2-2; D uncertain. Germline lookup yields CDR1 SGHVS and CDR2 FNYEAQ. With 1 base removed from V and 1 base from J, the gap between germline ends came to 7 bases. The CDR3 is 15 residues long. As DNA, the CDR3 is TGTGCCAGCAGCTTAGGTGGCGGGAACACCGGGGAGCTGTTTTTT. This gives the protein CASSLGGGNTGELFF.

The V and J genes are TRBV5-6 and TRBJ2-5, with a tentative D call TRBD1 (6 bases). CDR1 and CDR2 (germline): SGHDT, YYEEEE. Trimming removed 4 bases from V and 2 bases from J, with 12 bases in between. This CDR3 contains 14 residues. DNA for the CDR3: TGTGCCAGCAGCCCGGCGGACAGACAAGAGACCCAGTACTTC. It codes for CASSPADRQETQYF.

The J gene is TRBJ1-2, the V gene TRBV11-3; unclear D gene. The CDR3 loop spans 12 amino acids. Germline V CDR1 and CDR2: SGHNT, YENEEA. The germline V and J ends were trimmed by 4 bases and 4 bases, with 7 bases remaining between them. CDR3: CASSSNSYGYTF. The CDR3 coding sequence is TGTGCCAGCAGCTCTAACTCCTATGGCTACACCTTC.

In this sample, this clone turned up once. The rearrangement joins TRBV2 to TRBJ2-3, with 13 bases matching TRBD2. Germline CDR1 and CDR2: SNHLY and FYNNEI. The trim removed 10 bases at V and 6 bases at J, leaving 4 bases unmatched. The CDR3 has 13 amino acids. The CDR3 DNA reads TGTGCCACCGGGACTAGCGGGATGGATACGCAGTATTTT. It specifies CATGTSGMDTQYF.

CDR3 in amino acids: CASSFTGPDTEAFF. The CDR3 nucleotides read TGTGCCAGCAGTTTCACCGGGCCCGACACTGAAGCTTTCTTT. The chain is built from TRBV6-5 and TRBJ1-1; D gene unclear. Germline V gene sequence: CDR1 MNHEY, CDR2 SVGAGI. The CDR3 has 14 residues. Trimming left V 4 bases short and J 3 bases short, with 12 bases between.

The V gene is TRBV28, the J gene TRBJ2-7; 10 nucleotides agree with TRBD2. Looked up from germline, CDR1 is MDHEN and CDR2 is SYDVKM. Trimming removed 2 bases from V and 2 bases from J; junction bases left unmatched: 9. CDR3 length: 17 amino acids. CDR3 region: CASSLPASGSRTYEQYF. The CDR3 DNA follows: TGTGCCAGCAGTTTACCTGCTAGCGGGAGTCGGACCTACGAGCAGTACTTC.

In this sample, this clone turned up a few times. This chain joins TRBV2 and TRBJ1-1, with 9 positions matching TRBD1. Germline-derived CDR1 and CDR2 are SNHLY and FYNNEI. V dropped 5 bases and J dropped 4; count of bases not matched to a gene: 5. The CDR3 is 14 amino acids. This CDR3 is CASSRGQGTTEAFF. CDR3 nucleotide sequence: TGTGCCAGCAGTCGGGGACAGGGCACCACTGAAGCTTTCTTT.

This chain joins TRBV5-1 and TRBJ2-1, with TRBD1 as a possible D gene (6 bases). Looked up from germline, CDR1 is SGHRS and CDR2 is YFSETQ. V gave up 4 bases and J gave up 3 bases, with 11 bases separating them. This CDR3 is 14 amino acids long. For the CDR3, the DNA is TGCGCCAGCAGCCCCAGGGGAATCTACAATGAGCAGTTCTTC. Its protein product is CASSPRGIYNEQFF.

The V call is TRBV11-3, the J call TRBJ2-7, with 7 bases that match TRBD1. CDR1 and CDR2 (germline): SGHNT, YENEEA. The CDR3 runs 13 residues. Germline trimming cut 4 bases from V and 4 bases from J; bases unmatched to any gene: 4. The chain's CDR3 is CASSSGTAYEQYF. In nucleotides, the CDR3 is TGTGCCAGCAGCTCCGGGACAGCGTACGAGCAGTACTTC.

This chain joins TRBV5-6 and TRBJ2-5; possibly TRBD1 for D (6 bases). The CDR3 is 13 residues long. CDR1 SGHDT and CDR2 YYEEEE come from the germline V gene. The V end lost 4 bases, the J end lost 2 bases, and 9 bases lay between the germline ends. The CDR3 DNA reads as TGTGCCAGCAGCAAAGGGGGACAAGAGACCCAGTACTTC. This codes for CASSKGGQETQYF.

V and J are TRBV2 and TRBJ2-1; D remains unclear. The germline V gene has CDR1 SNHLY and CDR2 FYNNEI. There are 13 residues in the CDR3. V was clipped by 8 bases and J by 0 bases, with 8 bases between them. The DNA of the CDR3 is TGTGCCAGCGACTCCTCCTCCTACAATGAGCAGTTCTTC. Its protein product is CASDSSSYNEQFF.

This clone has a handful of counts. CDR3 region: CASSQVPGVIHEQYF. The CDR3 DNA is TGTGCCAGCAGCCAAGTCCCGGGAGTAATCCACGAGCAGTACTTC. This chain links TRBV14 with TRBJ2-7; D possibly corresponds to TRBD2 (6 bases). Germline CDR1 reads SGHDN; CDR2 reads FVKESK. The ends were cut back, 1 base at V and 5 bases at J, with 15 bases in the middle. The CDR3 loop spans 15 amino acids. The entire variable domain, with the rest obtained from reference TRBV14 and TRBJ2-7, is as follows: EAGVTQFPSHSVIEKGQTVTLRCDPISGHDNLYWYRRVMGKEIKFLLHFVKESKQDESGMPNNRFLAERTGGTYSTLKVQPAELEDSGVYFCASSQVPGVIHEQYFGPGTRLTVT.

This clone was observed a single time. This chain connects TRBV18 to TRBJ2-3; 12 bases are a match to TRBD1. With 1 base clipped from V and 4 bases from J, the junction kept 6 bases outside the gene matches. This CDR3 spans 17 amino acids. The germline CDR1 and CDR2 sequences are KGHSH and LQKENI. The CDR3 bases are TGTGCCAGCTCACCACTCCCCGGGACAGGGGGCGCAGATACGCAGTATTTT. Translating it yields CASSPLPGTGGADTQYF.